The TCR beta chain described here comes from a study of spatial heterogeneity in lung cancer. Time point noted: blood at routine non-recurrence follow-up after resection. The input material, whole RNA from tumor, nontumor lung or frozen PBMC, was sequenced unsorted. Unique molecular identifiers tagged every individual TCR cDNA molecule. Via MiXCR, TCRdb re-called the 5' RACE reads, giving one row per CDR3 protein. Among 85,000 to 100,000 distinct CDR3 sequences listed, around 19% were seen once. On this clonotype itself: Its antigen is undetermined.

Germline loops: CDR1 LGHNA, CDR2 YNFKEQ. Trimming took off 1 base at V and 14 bases at J, with 14 bases between the two ends. This CDR3 region has 13 residues. Study conclusions and caveats: Circulating ubiquitous expanded tumor TCRs were observed more frequently at resection than at follow-up.

Sequencing was performed on PBMCs, taken at follow-up. The chain is built from TRBV4-2 and TRBJ1-4; D unresolved. This receptor was obtained from a male donor with early-stage non-small cell lung cancer. The CDR3 is CASSQAQLQRLFF. The CDR3 DNA follows: TGTGCCAGCAGCCAAGCCCAGCTACAACGCCTGTTTTTT.